This section outlines one T cell receptor (beta chain) sequence together with its context. The target antigen is unknown. The data are from a study of T-cell reconstitution after alpha-beta-depleted transplantation in children. Unique molecular identifiers tagged the TCRbeta library. TCRdb re-called the PCR reads through MiXCR, storing one row per CDR3 protein. In the table there are under 750,000 distinct CDR3 sequences, 20% to 25% of which are singletons. Broader study findings: T-cell counts and diversity were attributed mostly to newly produced T cells one year after transplant. High day-60 TCRbeta diversity in some patients came from surviving recipient T cells and thymic progenitors. Reportedly, roughly two months post-transplant, alpha-beta T cells arose from several hundred expanded graft clones.

V lost 1 base and J lost 6; bases outside the gene matches: 6. Looked up from germline, CDR1 is SGHRS and CDR2 is YFSETQ. This CDR3 has 15 amino acids. Sequencing was performed on PBMCs, mostly from graft donor cells, taken 360 days after TCRalphabeta/CD19-depleted stem cell transplant. This clonotype originated in a boy younger than two who had a stem cell transplant for acute myeloid leukemia, so the T cells may come from the graft donor. The V call is TRBV5-1, the J call TRBJ2-1; 8 nucleotides match TRBD1. This chain's CDR3 is CASSLTGTGSNEQFF. The CDR3 nucleotides are TGCGCCAGCAGCTTGACCGGGACAGGCTCCAATGAGCAGTTCTTC.